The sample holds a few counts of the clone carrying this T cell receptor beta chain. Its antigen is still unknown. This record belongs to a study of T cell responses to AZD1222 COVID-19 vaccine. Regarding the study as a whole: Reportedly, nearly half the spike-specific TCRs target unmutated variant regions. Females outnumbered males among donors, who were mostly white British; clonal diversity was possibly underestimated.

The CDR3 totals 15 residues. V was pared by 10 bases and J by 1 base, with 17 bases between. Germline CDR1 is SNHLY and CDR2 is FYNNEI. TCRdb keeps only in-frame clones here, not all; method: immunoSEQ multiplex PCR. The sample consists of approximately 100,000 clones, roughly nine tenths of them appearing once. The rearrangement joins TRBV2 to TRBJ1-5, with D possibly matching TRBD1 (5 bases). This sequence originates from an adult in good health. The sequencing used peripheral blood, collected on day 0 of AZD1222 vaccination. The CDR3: CATKDNGPSNQPQHF. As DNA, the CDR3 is TGTGCCACCAAGGACAACGGACCAAGCAATCAGCCCCAGCATTTT.